This TCR beta chain was sequenced during a study of T cells after yellow fever vaccination. Findings of the study overall: Clones from primary vaccination mostly reappeared after the booster (approximately 96% CD4, around 90% CD8).

There are many counts of this clonotype. The antigen remains undetermined. V was clipped by 6 bases and J by 9 bases, with 21 bases between them. Germline V gives CDR1 SNHLY, CDR2 FYNNEI. The CDR3 loop spans 15 amino acids. From the 5' RACE reads, TCRdb called clonotypes with MiXCR, one entry per CDR3 protein. This repertoire shows 50,000 to 75,000 distinct CDR3 sequences, around 6.9% found once; its top ten account for approximately 37%. The chain links TRBV2 to TRBJ2-4; no firm D call. This sample comprised CD8+ T cells sorted from PBMCs, obtained on the day of the first yellow fever vaccination. This receptor was obtained from a man aged 18 to 29 who received the YFV17D yellow fever vaccine. In nucleotides, the CDR3 is TGTGCCAGCAGGCACCGGTTCACGGATGGTGGCATTCAGTACTTC. It translates to CASRHRFTDGGIQYF.